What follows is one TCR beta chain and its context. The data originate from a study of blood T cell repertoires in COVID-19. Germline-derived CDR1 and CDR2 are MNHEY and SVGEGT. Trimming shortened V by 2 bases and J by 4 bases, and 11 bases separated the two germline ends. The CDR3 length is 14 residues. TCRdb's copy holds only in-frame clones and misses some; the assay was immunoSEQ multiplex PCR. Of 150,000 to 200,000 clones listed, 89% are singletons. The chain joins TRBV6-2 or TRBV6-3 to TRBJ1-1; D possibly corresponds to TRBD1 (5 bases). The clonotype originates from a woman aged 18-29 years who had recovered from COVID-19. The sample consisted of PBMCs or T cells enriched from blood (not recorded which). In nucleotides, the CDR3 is TGTGCCAGCAGTTACCGAATGGGGGGCACTGAAGCTTTCTTT. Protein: CASSYRMGGTEAFF.